The 22 T cell receptor beta chains given below trace back to one sample, sequenced in a study of T cell responses to AZD1222 COVID-19 vaccine. Using immunoSEQ multiplex PCR, the repertoire was profiled, and TCRdb retains in-frame clones only, with some absent. The sample carries around 99,000 clones, 70% to 90% recorded once. Material: peripheral blood, obtained 28 days after the second AZD1222 dose. Receptors originate from an adult who received the AZD1222 COVID-19 vaccine.

The rearrangement links TRBV21-1 to TRBJ1-5. TRBV21-1 is an annotated pseudogene. The CDR3 consists of 15 residues. Written as DNA, the CDR3 is TGTGCCAGCAGCAAAGCAAAAACCCCCAATCAGCCCCAGCATTTT. This translates into CASSKAKTPNQPQHF.

This rearrangement joins TRBV7-2 to TRBJ2-1; D might be TRBD1 or TRBD2, each matching 7 bases. V shed 3 bases and J shed 2 bases, with 11 bases lying between them. Germline CDR1 reads SGHTA; CDR2 reads FQGNSA. This CDR3 comprises 15 residues. As DNA, the CDR3 is TGTGCCAGCAGCTTCAGGGGGGGGCCCTACAATGAGCAGTTCTTC. Amino acid sequence: CASSFRGGPYNEQFF.

The chain has TRBV19 and TRBJ1-2; no reliable D call. Germline values: CDR1 LNHDA, CDR2 SQIVND (reference sequence). Trimming removed 9 bases from V and 2 bases from J, with 16 bases in between. The length of the CDR3 is 14 residues. DNA for the CDR3: TGTGCCAGCGGAAGGAGGGAATACAACTATGGCTACACCTTC. It specifies CASGRREYNYGYTF.

The chain carries TRBV11-2 and TRBJ2-1; D may be TRBD1 (5 bases). Trimming took off 3 bases at V and 4 bases at J, with 7 bases between the two ends. CDR3 length: 13 residues. The germline V gene has CDR1 SGHAT and CDR2 FQNNGV. The CDR3: CASSFDSYNEQFF. The CDR3 DNA follows: TGTGCCAGCAGCTTTGACAGTTACAATGAGCAGTTCTTC.

V and J are TRBV25-1 and TRBJ2-1; the D gene could be TRBD1 or TRBD2 (5 bases each). V lost 10 bases to trimming and J lost 3 bases, with 22 bases between them. The CDR3 covers 16 residues. Germline CDR1 and CDR2: MGHDK and SYGVNS. This CDR3 is CANHNRTSNHYNEQFF. The DNA for the CDR3 is TGTGCCAACCACAACAGGACTTCCAACCACTACAATGAGCAGTTCTTC.

This chain links TRBV4-2 with TRBJ2-7; possibly TRBD1 for D (5 bases). Trimming removed 3 bases from V and 6 bases from J, with 12 bases in between. The CDR3 sequence is 13 residues long. Germline V gene data show CDR1 as LGHNA and CDR2 as YNFKEQ. This CDR3 reads CASSQLTEAEQYF. CDR3 nucleotide sequence: TGTGCCAGCAGCCAGTTGACAGAGGCCGAGCAGTACTTC.

The chain carries TRBV7-9 and TRBJ2-7; D is undetermined. Looked up from germline, CDR1 is SEHNR and CDR2 is FQNEAQ (reference sequence). The ends were cut back, 1 base at V and 2 bases at J, with 18 bases in the middle. CDR3 size: 17 residues. The CDR3 DNA reads as TGTGCCAGCAGCTTAGGAGGTGCGATCAGGTCAACCTACGAGCAGTACTTC. It translates to CASSLGGAIRSTYEQYF. The full variable domain, in which reference TRBV7-9 and TRBJ2-7 provide the parts outside the CDR3, is DTGVSQNPRHKITKRGQNVTFRCDPISEHNRLYWYRQTLGQGPEFLTYFQNEAQLEKSRLLSDRFSAERPKGSFSTLEIQRTEQGDSAMYLCASSLGGAIRSTYEQYFGPGTRLTVT.

V is TRBV9 and J is TRBJ2-2; D unresolved. Germline V gene lookup returns CDR1 SGDLS and CDR2 YYNGEE. The CDR3 is made up of 13 amino acids. Trimming pared 0 bases from V and 5 bases from J, leaving 5 bases between. The chain's CDR3 is CASSVVGTGELFF. The CDR3 DNA sequence: TGTGCCAGCAGCGTAGTGGGGACCGGGGAGCTGTTTTTT.

The chain couples TRBV7-2 to TRBJ2-2; TRBD1 agrees at 7 bases. The ends lost 2 bases at V and 6 bases at J; junction bases unmatched: 6. CDR1 and CDR2 (germline): SGHTA, FQGNSA. There are 15 residues in the CDR3. Here the CDR3 reads CASSLKPQGAGELFF. CDR3 bases: TGTGCCAGCAGCTTAAAGCCCCAGGGGGCCGGGGAGCTGTTTTTT.

The chain combines TRBV11-2 with TRBJ2-7, with D possibly TRBD2 on 5 matching bases. Germline V gene sequence: CDR1 SGHAT, CDR2 FQNNGV. The CDR3 is made up of 11 amino acids. The V end was cut by 5 bases, the J end by 7 bases, with 9 bases between. This CDR3 reads CASSLAGEQYF. CDR3 in DNA: TGTGCCAGCAGCCTAGCCGGGGAGCAGTACTTC.

The chain is built from TRBV9 and TRBJ1-2; perhaps TRBD1 as D (6 bases). This CDR3 contains 13 residues. The germline V gene has CDR1 SGDLS and CDR2 YYNGEE. V was cut by 2 bases and J by 11 bases, with 16 bases left in between. The CDR3, as DNA: TGTGCCAGCAGCGTGGACGGACAGCTCATTTACACCTTC. Protein product: CASSVDGQLIYTF.

The chain joins TRBV11-2 to TRBJ1-2, with D possibly being TRBD1 (6 bases). Trimming pared 5 bases from V and 4 bases from J, leaving 20 bases between. The CDR3 has 16 amino acids. Per germline, CDR1 SGHAT and CDR2 FQNNGV. CDR3 protein: CASSPNRQGLSYGYTF. For the CDR3, the DNA is TGTGCCAGCAGCCCAAATAGGCAGGGGCTAAGCTATGGCTACACCTTC. The variable domain in full, with the rest retrieved from reference TRBV11-2 and TRBJ1-2, is EAGVAQSPRYKIIEKRQSVAFWCNPISGHATLYWYQQILGQGPKLLIQFQNNGVVDDSQLPKDRFSAERLKGVDSTLKIQPAKLEDSAVYLCASSPNRQGLSYGYTFGSGTRLTVV.

This sequence joins TRBV6-5 and TRBJ1-2, with a tentative D call TRBD1 (5 bases). The V gene lost 7 bases and the J gene lost 5 bases, with 17 bases spanning the gap. Germline CDR1 reads MNHEY; CDR2 reads SVGAGI. CDR3 length equals 14 residues. DNA for the CDR3: TGTGCCAGCACCCACTCGGGGGGAGGATATGGCTACACCTTC. This translates into CASTHSGGGYGYTF.

The gene calls are TRBV13 and TRBJ1-1; the D gene is possibly TRBD1 (5 bases). V shed 2 bases and J shed 1 base, with 8 bases lying between them. The CDR3 is 14 amino acids. In germline, CDR1 is PRHDT, CDR2 FYEKMQ (reference sequence). CDR3 sequence: CASSLQGENTEAFF. DNA of the CDR3: TGTGCCAGCAGCTTACAGGGTGAGAACACTGAAGCTTTCTTT.

This clone was seen a handful of times. The chain uses TRBV19 and TRBJ1-4; D gene uncertain. Per the germline V gene, CDR1 is LNHDA and CDR2 is SQIVND (reference sequence). CDR3 length equals 12 residues. V lost 3 bases, J lost 8 bases, and 7 bases lay in between. CDR3 loop: CASSILGEKLFF. The CDR3 DNA follows: TGTGCCAGTAGTATTCTCGGCGAAAAACTGTTTTTT.

This chain joins TRBV6-5 and TRBJ2-1, with 11 bases fitting TRBD1. J lost 9 bases, V lost 5 bases, and 9 bases had no gene match. The CDR3 contains 15 residues. Germline CDR1 is MNHEY and CDR2 is SVGAGI. The CDR3 sequence is CASSRSGQGVGEQFF. DNA of the CDR3: TGTGCCAGCAGTCGTTCGGGACAGGGGGTCGGTGAGCAGTTCTTC.

The V and J genes are TRBV28 and TRBJ2-3; 7 positions agree with TRBD2. Germline CDR1 and CDR2: MDHEN and SYDVKM. Germline trimming cut 5 bases from V and 0 bases from J; bases unmatched to any gene: 2. CDR3 size: 14 residues. CDR3 bases: TGTGCCAGCAGTCCTAGCGGTAGCACAGATACGCAGTATTTT. This codes for CASSPSGSTDTQYF.

In its sample, this clone ranks as medium-sized. J is TRBJ2-3 and V is TRBV27, with TRBD2 as a possible D gene (5 bases). The length of the CDR3 is 15 residues. CDR1 MNHEY and CDR2 SMNVEV come from the germline V gene (reference sequence). The V gene lost 6 bases and the J gene lost 6 bases, with 19 bases spanning the gap. CDR3 nucleotides: TGTGCCAGCAGAAACCGGACTCGTAACCAGGATACGCAGTATTTT. Residues: CASRNRTRNQDTQYF.

The V call is TRBV7-2, the J call TRBJ1-1, with 7 bases fitting TRBD1. Germline lookup yields CDR1 SGHTA and CDR2 FQGNSA. V dropped 4 bases and J dropped 11; count of bases not matched to a gene: 10. The CDR3 contains 13 residues. The CDR3 sequence: CASSSQGGLEAFF. The CDR3 DNA is TGTGCCAGCAGCTCCCAGGGGGGCCTAGAGGCTTTCTTT.

In this sample, this clone turned up once. This rearrangement joins TRBV28 to TRBJ1-5, with 9 bases identical to TRBD1. The length of the CDR3 is 15 residues. Germline V gene sequence: CDR1 MDHEN, CDR2 SYDVKM. The V segment lost 3 bases and the J segment 2 bases; nucleotides outside the gene matches: 2. CDR3 nucleotides: TGTGCCAGCAGTTTTCGGGACAGGGGCAATCAGCCCCAGCATTTT. Protein sequence: CASSFRDRGNQPQHF.

This chain joins TRBV5-4 and TRBJ2-3; no clear D gene. This CDR3 spans 19 amino acids. V was pared by 5 bases and J by 3 bases, with 28 bases between. The germline V gene has CDR1 SGHNT and CDR2 YYREEE (reference sequence). CDR3 amino acids: CASRSLPKGPRALTDTQYF. The DNA for the CDR3 is TGTGCCAGCAGGTCGCTACCGAAGGGCCCCCGCGCTTTAACAGATACGCAGTATTTT.

Points on this clone: The junction does not match germline at one end; this may be a read error. The CDR3 region has the DNA TGTGCCAGCAGATTGGGAGGGGGCAGGACTCCCTATGGCTACACCTTC. As protein: CASRLGGGRTPYGYTF. The V call is TRBV5-4, the J call TRBJ1-2; TRBD1 matches 7 bases. This CDR3 spans 16 amino acids. Germline V gives CDR1 SGHNT, CDR2 YYREEE (reference sequence).